This T cell receptor beta chain was observed in a study of blood T cell repertoires in COVID-19. The germline gives CDR1 SGHAT, CDR2 FQNNGV. The V end lost 1 base, the J end lost 7 bases, and 9 bases lay between the germline ends. This CDR3 comprises 13 residues. Generated by immunoSEQ multiplex PCR, the TCRdb table keeps only in-frame clones and is missing some. The table shows 540,000 or so clones, with roughly 91% occurring only once. Sequencing was carried out using peripheral blood. The chain has TRBV11-2 and TRBJ2-3; D uncertain. The clonotype comes from a woman aged 45-59 years with COVID-19, enrolled during active disease. In DNA, the CDR3 is TGTGCCAGCAGCTTAGGTTTACAAAATACGCAGTATTTT. Translating gives CASSLGLQNTQYF. The whole variable domain, remainder taken from reference TRBV11-2 and TRBJ2-3, is EAGVAQSPRYKIIEKRQSVAFWCNPISGHATLYWYQQILGQGPKLLIQFQNNGVVDDSQLPKDRFSAERLKGVDSTLKIQPAKLEDSAVYLCASSLGLQNTQYFGPGTRLTVL.